These 21 T cell receptor beta chains were all obtained from the same sample, sequenced in a study of shared clonotypes between healthy human individuals. Sequencing was performed with immunoSEQ multiplex PCR; in TCRdb, only in-frame clones are kept and a portion is missing. This repertoire shows hundreds of thousands of clones, about 96% found once; its top ten account for 0.25% to 0.35%. The sequencing sample was made of memory CD8+ T cells sorted from blood. Subset: CD45RO+ cells pooled with CCR7-negative TemRA cells. All receptors derive from a young man in good health.

The CDR3, as DNA: TGCGCCAGCAGCCAAGATAGGGTAGACTTTTACAATGAGCAGTTCTTC. This codes for CASSQDRVDFYNEQFF. V gene TRBV4-1 combines with J gene TRBJ2-1, with no clear D. The CDR3 loop spans 16 amino acids. Per the germline V gene, CDR1 is MGHRA and CDR2 is YSYEKL. V was cut by 0 bases and J by 4 bases, with 13 bases left in between.

The genes are TRBV5-6 and TRBJ2-5; D unresolved. The CDR3 contains 14 residues. Per germline, CDR1 SGHDT and CDR2 YYEEEE. Deletions cut 1 base from V and 4 bases from J, with 11 bases between. The DNA of the CDR3 is TGTGCCAGCAGCTTGTGGCGAACCGGAGAGACCCAGTACTTC. Protein: CASSLWRTGETQYF.

The rearrangement links TRBV7-2 to TRBJ2-7, with TRBD2 matching over 7 bases. The length of the CDR3 is 15 residues. V shed 1 base, J shed 3 bases, and the junction held 6 bases outside the gene matches. Germline CDR1 and CDR2: SGHTA and FQGNSA. Written as DNA, the CDR3 is TGTGCCAGCAGCTTAGTGTGGGAGGGCCTCTACGAGCAGTACTTC. Translated: CASSLVWEGLYEQYF.

V usage is TRBV10-1 and J usage is TRBJ2-7, with 8 bases aligning to TRBD1. The germline V gene encodes CDR1 WNHNN and CDR2 SYGVQD (reference sequence). V was clipped by 6 bases and J by 0 bases; unmatched bases: 7. The CDR3 contains 15 residues. CDR3 bases: TGCGCCAGCAGCGATGGACAGGGCCACTCCTACGAGCAGTACTTC. Its protein is CASSDGQGHSYEQYF.

This chain uses TRBV6-7 with TRBJ2-7, with D tentatively TRBD2 (7 bases). TRBV6-7 falls under the ORF class, with uncertain function. CDR3 size: 14 residues. Trimming took 8 bases from V and 2 from J, leaving 16 bases between them. The CDR3 sequence is CASSPRGRAYEQYF. DNA of the CDR3: TGTGCCAGCTCACCGCGGGGGCGGGCCTACGAGCAGTACTTC.

The rearrangement uses TRBV6-6 and TRBJ2-1; D not certain. There are 11 residues in the CDR3. Germline V lookup: CDR1 MNHNY, CDR2 SVGAGI (reference sequence). V was clipped by 7 bases and J by 4 bases, with 5 bases between them. The CDR3 DNA sequence: TGTGCCAGCACCCTATACAATGAGCAGTTCTTC. Amino acids: CASTLYNEQFF.

The chain carries TRBV7-9 and TRBJ2-5; the D gene is possibly TRBD1 (6 bases). The CDR3 runs to 16 residues. Germline V gene lookup returns CDR1 SEHNR and CDR2 FQNEAQ (reference sequence). Trimming pared 5 bases from V and 1 base from J, leaving 17 bases between. For the CDR3, the DNA is TGTGCCAGCAGCCACGGCCGGGACACCTCCCAAGAGACCCAGTACTTC. Protein: CASSHGRDTSQETQYF.

The V gene is TRBV30, the J gene TRBJ1-1, with a possible D match to TRBD1 (6 bases). Germline V gene sequence: CDR1 GTSNPN, CDR2 SVGIG (reference sequence). V lost 5 bases to trimming and J lost 11 bases, with 24 bases between them. The CDR3 is 14 amino acids. The chain's CDR3 is CAWGGTYTGNGAFF. CDR3 nucleotides: TGTGCCTGGGGGGGAACTTATACAGGGAATGGGGCTTTCTTT. The complete variable domain, with remaining parts taken from reference TRBV30 and TRBJ1-1, reads SQTIHQWPATLVQPVGSPLSLECTVEGTSNPNLYWYRQAAGRGLQLLFYSVGIGQISSEVPQNLSASRPQDRQFILSSKKLLLSDSGFYLCAWGGTYTGNGAFFGQGTRLTVV.

CDR3 loop: CAWSVNSGNTIYF. Written as DNA, the CDR3 is TGTGCCTGGAGTGTAAACTCTGGAAACACCATATATTTT. The chain has TRBV30 and TRBJ1-3; D ambiguous. Trimming removed 0 bases at V and 0 bases at J, with 3 bases between. Germline CDR1 and CDR2: GTSNPN and SVGIG (reference sequence). CDR3 length: 13 amino acids. Full variable domain (remainder filled in from reference TRBV30 and TRBJ1-3): SQTIHQWPATLVQPVGSPLSLECTVEGTSNPNLYWYRQAAGRGLQLLFYSVGIGQISSEVPQNLSASRPQDRQFILSSKKLLLSDSGFYLCAWSVNSGNTIYFGEGSWLTVV.

In regard to this clone: Other DNA variants within this sample encode the same CDR3. The CDR3 DNA sequence: TGCAGCGTTGAACAAGGTTCAGAGACCCAGTACTTC. As protein: CSVEQGSETQYF. This sequence joins TRBV29-1 and TRBJ2-5; D ambiguous. The ends were cut back, 2 bases at V and 4 bases at J, with 8 bases in the middle. The CDR3 is 12 residues long. CDR1 and CDR2 (germline): SQVTM, ANQGSEA.

The chain joins TRBV5-6 to TRBJ1-2; tentatively, D is TRBD1 (5 bases). Per germline, CDR1 SGHDT and CDR2 YYEEEE. This CDR3 contains 14 residues. The V gene lost 0 bases and the J gene lost 3 bases, with 9 bases spanning the gap. DNA of the CDR3: TGTGCCAGCAGCTTGGGGGGCAGGGACTATGGCTACACCTTC. The encoded protein is CASSLGGRDYGYTF.

This clone was recorded only once. The V and J genes are TRBV7-6 and TRBJ2-5, with 7 bases fitting TRBD2. The V segment lost 5 bases and the J segment 1 base; nucleotides outside the gene matches: 13. The germline gives CDR1 SGHVS, CDR2 FNYEAQ. The CDR3 consists of 17 residues. The chain's CDR3 is CASSLTESGKIQETQYF. CDR3 nucleotides: TGTGCCAGCAGCCTTACGGAAAGCGGGAAAATCCAAGAGACCCAGTACTTC.

The chain is built from TRBV11-2 and TRBJ1-6; D is unresolved. The V end was cut by 5 bases, the J end by 0 bases, with 8 bases between. Germline CDR1 and CDR2: SGHAT and FQNNGV. The CDR3 contains 15 residues. CDR3 protein: CASSPLDSYNSPLHF. CDR3 in DNA: TGTGCCAGCAGCCCCCTCGACTCCTATAATTCACCCCTCCACTTT.

The sample holds one count of this clone. V and J are TRBV5-4 and TRBJ2-3; TRBD1 aligns across 9 bases. The J segment lost 4 bases and the V segment lost 4 bases, leaving 4 bases of the junction unmatched. This CDR3 region has 14 residues. Germline CDR1 is SGHNT and CDR2 is YYREEE (reference sequence). CDR3: CASSRGQGADTQYF. The CDR3 DNA reads as TGTGCCAGCAGCCGGGGACAGGGCGCAGATACGCAGTATTTT.

This clone was seen only once. The chain couples TRBV28 to TRBJ2-5, with 8 positions matching TRBD1. CDR3 length: 13 amino acids. After removal of 4 bases from V and 5 bases from J, the junction contained 3 bases not matched to a gene. From germline, CDR1 is MDHEN and CDR2 SYDVKM. The chain's CDR3 is CASSWDRQETQYF. CDR3 in DNA: TGTGCCAGCAGTTGGGACAGGCAGGAGACCCAGTACTTC.

V and J are TRBV19 and TRBJ2-6; possibly TRBD1 for D (7 bases). Germline-derived CDR1 and CDR2 are LNHDA and SQIVND (reference sequence). V was clipped by 6 bases and J by 3 bases, with 12 bases between them. CDR3 length: 15 residues. The CDR3 bases are TGTGCCAGTAGGGAGGGGGCGCTTGGGGCCAACGTCCTGACTTTC. This translates into CASREGALGANVLTF. The full variable domain, completed using reference TRBV19 and TRBJ2-6, is DGGITQSPKYLFRKEGQNVTLSCEQNLNHDAMYWYRQDPGQGLRLIYYSQIVNDFQKGDIAEGYSVSREKKESFPLTVTSAQKNPTAFYLCASREGALGANVLTFGAGSRLTVL.

A single count supports this clone. The V call is TRBV28, the J call TRBJ2-7; TRBD1 matches at 12 bases. CDR1 MDHEN and CDR2 SYDVKM come from the germline V gene. The CDR3 has 15 amino acids. J gave up 7 bases and V 3 bases, and 7 bases lay outside the gene matches. CDR3 bases: TGTGCCAGCAGTTTGTCGGGACAGGGGGCACTGGAGCAGTACTTC. It encodes CASSLSGQGALEQYF. Full variable domain (rest looked up from reference TRBV28 and TRBJ2-7): DVKVTQSSRYLVKRTGEKVFLECVQDMDHENMFWYRQDPGLGLRLIYFSYDVKMKEKGDIPEGYSVSREKKERFSLILESASTNQTSMYLCASSLSGQGALEQYFGPGTRLTVT.

CDR3 region: CASSPYGAGGEQYF. Written as DNA, the CDR3 is TGTGCCAGCAGCCCCTATGGCGCGGGAGGCGAGCAGTACTTC. This chain links TRBV4-2 with TRBJ2-7, with 8 positions matching TRBD2. V lost 4 bases to trimming and J lost 6 bases; unmatched junction nucleotides: 8. Germline V gene lookup returns CDR1 LGHNA and CDR2 YNFKEQ. The CDR3 totals 14 residues.

The chain couples TRBV4-2 to TRBJ1-1; D unclear. Germline-derived CDR1 and CDR2 are LGHNA and YNFKEQ. The length of the CDR3 is 14 residues. The ends were cut back, 1 base at V and 6 bases at J, with 12 bases in the middle. The chain's CDR3 is CASSQGNGVPEAFF. Here the CDR3 DNA reads TGTGCCAGCAGCCAAGGGAACGGGGTCCCTGAAGCTTTCTTT.

V is TRBV27 and J is TRBJ1-1, with D possibly TRBD1 on 5 matching bases. CDR3 length: 14 amino acids. V lost 7 bases to trimming and J lost 0 bases, with 12 bases between them. CDR1 is MNHEY, CDR2 SMNVEV, per germline (reference sequence). CDR3 nucleotide sequence: TGTGCCAGCACCCCAGGGCCTATGAACACTGAAGCTTTCTTT. It codes for CASTPGPMNTEAFF.

The chain couples TRBV19 to TRBJ2-2; tentative D call: TRBD1 (5 bases). The V end lost 9 bases, the J end lost 5 bases, and 10 bases lay between the germline ends. Germline CDR1 reads LNHDA; CDR2 reads SQIVND (reference sequence). This CDR3 region has 12 residues. The chain's CDR3 is CARGRETGELFF. The CDR3 region has the DNA TGTGCCAGGGGGCGCGAGACCGGGGAGCTGTTTTTT.